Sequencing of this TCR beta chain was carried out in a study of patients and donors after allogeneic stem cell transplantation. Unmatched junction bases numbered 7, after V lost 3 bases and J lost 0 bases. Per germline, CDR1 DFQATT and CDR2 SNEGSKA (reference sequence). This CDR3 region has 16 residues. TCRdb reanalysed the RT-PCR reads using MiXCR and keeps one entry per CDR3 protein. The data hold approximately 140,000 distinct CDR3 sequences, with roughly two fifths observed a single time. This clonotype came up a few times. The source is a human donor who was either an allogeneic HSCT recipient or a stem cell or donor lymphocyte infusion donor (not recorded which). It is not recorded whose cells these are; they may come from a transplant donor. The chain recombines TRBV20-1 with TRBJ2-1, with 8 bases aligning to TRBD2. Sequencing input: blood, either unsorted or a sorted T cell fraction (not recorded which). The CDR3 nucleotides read TGCAGTGCTAGGGCATCGGGGGGGAGCTCCTACAATGAGCAGTTCTTC. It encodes CSARASGGSSYNEQFF.